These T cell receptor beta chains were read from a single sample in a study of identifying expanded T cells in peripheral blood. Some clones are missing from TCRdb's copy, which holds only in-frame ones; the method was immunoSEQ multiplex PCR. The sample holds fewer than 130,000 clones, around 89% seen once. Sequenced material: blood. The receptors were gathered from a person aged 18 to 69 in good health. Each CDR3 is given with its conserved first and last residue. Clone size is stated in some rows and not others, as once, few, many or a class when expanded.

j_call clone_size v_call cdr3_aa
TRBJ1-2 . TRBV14 CASSHGAYGYTF
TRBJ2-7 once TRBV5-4 CASSPWQGSYEQYF
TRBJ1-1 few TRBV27 CASSMTKGWNTEAFF
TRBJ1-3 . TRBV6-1 CAVLQGVGGNTIYF
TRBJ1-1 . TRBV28 CASRKQGLGNTEAFF
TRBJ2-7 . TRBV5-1 CASSLLGQEQYF
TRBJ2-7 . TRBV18 CASSPRGFSGGGSDEQYF
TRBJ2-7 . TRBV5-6 CASSLGDRSSYEQYF
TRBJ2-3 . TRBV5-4 CASSLTGESDTQYF
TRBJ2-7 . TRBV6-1 CASSESGDFLGEQYF
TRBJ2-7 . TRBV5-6 CASSLPARTGFLPLEQYF
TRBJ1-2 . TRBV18 CASSPSRVTTNYGYTF
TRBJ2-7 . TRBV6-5 CASKDPSRPYEQYF
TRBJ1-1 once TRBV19 CASSIYPGSNTEAFF
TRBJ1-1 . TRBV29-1 CSVDKILNTEAFF
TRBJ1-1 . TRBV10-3 CATGDSVNTEAFF
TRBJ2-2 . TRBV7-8 CASRDRQNTGELFF
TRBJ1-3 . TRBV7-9 CASGPRGSAGNTIYF
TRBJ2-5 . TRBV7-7 CASSPGTGGWETQYF
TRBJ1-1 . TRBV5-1 CASSGDRGNTEAFF
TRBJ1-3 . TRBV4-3 CASSPQRGNTIYF
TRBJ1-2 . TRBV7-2 CASSSYLVSAHYGYTF
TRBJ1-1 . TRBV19 CASSTTVYTEAFF
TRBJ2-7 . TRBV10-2 CASRGGYEQYF
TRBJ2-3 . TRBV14 CASSQDYGTQYF
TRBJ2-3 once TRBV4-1 CASSQDRPDTQYF
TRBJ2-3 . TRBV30 CALGQGISTDTQYF
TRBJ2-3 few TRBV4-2 CASSPGTSGGADTQYF
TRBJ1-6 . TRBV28 CASSSRIAINSPLHF
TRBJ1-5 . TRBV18 CASSPGQPPQHF
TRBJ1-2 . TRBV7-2 CASSPRPPGQPNYGYTF
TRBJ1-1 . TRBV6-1 CASSETAGGTEAFF
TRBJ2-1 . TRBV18 CASSPRSGGVHEQFF
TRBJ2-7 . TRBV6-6 CASSYRDEQYF
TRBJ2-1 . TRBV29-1 CSLAPGSSYNEQFF
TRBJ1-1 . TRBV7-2 CASRGRRGPGAIREAFF
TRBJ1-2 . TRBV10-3 CAINAGTGGPHGYTF
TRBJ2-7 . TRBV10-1 CASSDSYYEQYF
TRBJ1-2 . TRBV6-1 CASSTNPGQGAGYTF
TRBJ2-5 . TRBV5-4 CASSLYQETQYF
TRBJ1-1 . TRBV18 CASSPLPGGRGIQTEAFF
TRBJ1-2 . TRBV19 CASSIGWGGYGYTF
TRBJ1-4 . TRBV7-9 CASGSPSFGTGAEKLFF
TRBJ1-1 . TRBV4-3 CASSHFTRNTEAFF